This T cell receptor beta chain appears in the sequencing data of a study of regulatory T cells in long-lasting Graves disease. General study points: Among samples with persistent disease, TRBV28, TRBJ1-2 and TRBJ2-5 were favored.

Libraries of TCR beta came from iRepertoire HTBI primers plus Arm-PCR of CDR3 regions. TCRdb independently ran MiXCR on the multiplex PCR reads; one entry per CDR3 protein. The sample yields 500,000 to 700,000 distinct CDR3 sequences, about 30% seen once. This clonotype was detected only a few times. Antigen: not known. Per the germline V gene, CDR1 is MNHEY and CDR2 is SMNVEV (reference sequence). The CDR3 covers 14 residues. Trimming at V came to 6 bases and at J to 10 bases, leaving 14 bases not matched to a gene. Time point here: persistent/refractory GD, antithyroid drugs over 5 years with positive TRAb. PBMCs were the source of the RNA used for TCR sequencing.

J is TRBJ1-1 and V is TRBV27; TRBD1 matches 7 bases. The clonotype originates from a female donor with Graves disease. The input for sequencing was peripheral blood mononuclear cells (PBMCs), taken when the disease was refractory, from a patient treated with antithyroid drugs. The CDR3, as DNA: TGTGCCAGCAGCGGACAGGCCGTTGGACATGGAGCTTTCTTT. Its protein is CASSGQAVGHGAFF.